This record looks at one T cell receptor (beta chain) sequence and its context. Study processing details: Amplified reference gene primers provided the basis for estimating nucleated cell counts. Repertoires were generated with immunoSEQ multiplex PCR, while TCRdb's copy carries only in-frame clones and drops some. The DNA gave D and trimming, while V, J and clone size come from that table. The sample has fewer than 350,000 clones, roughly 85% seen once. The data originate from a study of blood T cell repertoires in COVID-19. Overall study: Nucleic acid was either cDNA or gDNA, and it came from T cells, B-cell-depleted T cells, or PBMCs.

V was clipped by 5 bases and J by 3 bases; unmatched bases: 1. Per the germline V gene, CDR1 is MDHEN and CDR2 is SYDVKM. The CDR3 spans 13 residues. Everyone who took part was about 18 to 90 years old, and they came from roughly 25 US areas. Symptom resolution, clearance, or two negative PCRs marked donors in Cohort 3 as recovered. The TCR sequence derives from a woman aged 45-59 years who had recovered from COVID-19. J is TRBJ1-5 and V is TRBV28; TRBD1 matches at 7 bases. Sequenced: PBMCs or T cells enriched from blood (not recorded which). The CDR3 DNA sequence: TGTGCCAGCAGTGGGACAGTCAATCAGCCCCAGCATTTT. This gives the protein CASSGTVNQPQHF.